In this sample, the clone carrying this TCR beta chain turned up a few times. This sample is drawn from a study of early T cells in non-severe SARS-CoV-2 infection. Individual cDNA molecules were tagged with unique molecular identifiers, the study reported. TCRdb passed the 5' RACE reads through MiXCR, listing each CDR3 protein once. This sample has about 56,000 distinct CDR3 sequences; more than 13% occur once, and the top ten carry roughly 4.3%. CDR1 and CDR2 from the germline V gene are SGHRS and YFSETQ. The CDR3 is 17 residues long. Germline trimming cut 4 bases from V and 1 base from J; bases unmatched to any gene: 10.

V gene TRBV5-1 combines with J gene TRBJ1-4; 7 bases align to TRBD1. The sequences come from whole blood, collected at baseline. The receptor comes from an adult who was a healthcare worker with PCR-confirmed SARS-CoV-2 infection or an uninfected control (not recorded which). The CDR3 nucleotides read TGCGCCAGCAGCGCGGGACAGATGGGTGGAACTAATGAAAAACTGTTTTTT. Its protein is CASSAGQMGGTNEKLFF. The variable domain in full, completed from reference TRBV5-1 and TRBJ1-4, reads KAGVTQTPRYLIKTRGQQVTLSCSPISGHRSVSWYQQTPGQGLQFLFEYFSETQRNKGNFPGRFSGRQFSNSRSEMNVSTLELGDSALYLCASSAGQMGGTNEKLFFGSGTQLSVL.